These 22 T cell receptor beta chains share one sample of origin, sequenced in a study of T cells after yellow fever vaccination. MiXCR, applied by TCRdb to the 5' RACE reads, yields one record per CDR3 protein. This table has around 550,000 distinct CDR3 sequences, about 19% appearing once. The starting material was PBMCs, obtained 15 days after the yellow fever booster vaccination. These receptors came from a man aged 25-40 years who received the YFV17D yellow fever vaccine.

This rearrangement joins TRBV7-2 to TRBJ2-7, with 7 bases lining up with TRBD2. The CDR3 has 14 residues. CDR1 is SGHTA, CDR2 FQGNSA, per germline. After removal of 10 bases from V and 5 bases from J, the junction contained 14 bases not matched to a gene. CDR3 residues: CATKETSDPHEQYF. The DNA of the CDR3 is TGTGCCACCAAGGAAACTAGCGATCCCCACGAGCAGTACTTC.

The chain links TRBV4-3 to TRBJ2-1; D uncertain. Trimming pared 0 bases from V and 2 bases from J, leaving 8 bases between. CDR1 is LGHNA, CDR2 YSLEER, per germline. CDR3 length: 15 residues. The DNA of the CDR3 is TGCGCCAGCAGCCAAGAAGGGTTTGCCTACAATGAGCAGTTCTTC. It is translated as CASSQEGFAYNEQFF.

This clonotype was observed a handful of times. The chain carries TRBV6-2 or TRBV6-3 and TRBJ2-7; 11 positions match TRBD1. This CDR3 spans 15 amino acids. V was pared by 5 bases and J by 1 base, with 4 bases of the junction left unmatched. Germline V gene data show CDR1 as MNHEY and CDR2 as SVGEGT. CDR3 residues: CASSNRDRGSYEQYF. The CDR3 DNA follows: TGTGCCAGCAGTAACCGGGACAGGGGGTCCTACGAGCAGTACTTC.

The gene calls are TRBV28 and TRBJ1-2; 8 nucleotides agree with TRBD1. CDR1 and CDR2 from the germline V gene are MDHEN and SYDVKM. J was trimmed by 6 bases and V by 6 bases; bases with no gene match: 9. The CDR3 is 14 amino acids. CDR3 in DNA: TGTGCCAGCAGAACGGACAGGGTGGGACATGGCTACACCTTC. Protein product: CASRTDRVGHGYTF.

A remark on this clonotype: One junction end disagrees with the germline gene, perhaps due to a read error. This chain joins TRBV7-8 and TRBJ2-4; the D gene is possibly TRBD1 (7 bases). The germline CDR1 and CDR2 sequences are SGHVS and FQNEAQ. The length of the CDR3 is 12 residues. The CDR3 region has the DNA TGTGCCAGCAGCGGAGAGACAGGGAGGAACACTTTC. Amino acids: CASSGETGRNTF. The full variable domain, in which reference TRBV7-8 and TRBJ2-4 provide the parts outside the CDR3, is GAGVSQSPRYKVAKRGQDVALRCDPISGHVSLFWYQQALGQGPEFLTYFQNEAQLDKSGLPSDRFFAERPEGSVSTLKIQRTQQEDSAVYLCASSGETGRNTFGAGTRLSVL.

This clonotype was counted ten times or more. The CDR3 sequence is CASSLWDDGYTF. In nucleotides, the CDR3 is TGTGCCAGCAGTTTATGGGATGATGGCTACACCTTC. V is TRBV12-3 or TRBV12-4 and J is TRBJ1-2; no definite D call. This CDR3 is 12 amino acids long. Trimming stripped 2 bases from V and 6 bases from J, with 7 bases between.

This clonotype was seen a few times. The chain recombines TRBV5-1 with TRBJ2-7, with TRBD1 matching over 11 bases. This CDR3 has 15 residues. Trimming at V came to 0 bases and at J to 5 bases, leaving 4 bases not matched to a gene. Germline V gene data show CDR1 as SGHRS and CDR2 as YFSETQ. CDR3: CASSLAGTGGDEQYF. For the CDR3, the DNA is TGCGCCAGCAGCTTGGCCGGGACAGGGGGAGACGAGCAGTACTTC.

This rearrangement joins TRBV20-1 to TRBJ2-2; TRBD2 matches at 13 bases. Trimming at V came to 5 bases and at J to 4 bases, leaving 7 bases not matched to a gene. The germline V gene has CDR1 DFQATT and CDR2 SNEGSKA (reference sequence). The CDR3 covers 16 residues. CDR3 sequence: CSARGLAGASTGELFF. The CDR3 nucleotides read TGCAGTGCTCGAGGACTAGCGGGAGCCAGCACCGGGGAGCTGTTTTTT.

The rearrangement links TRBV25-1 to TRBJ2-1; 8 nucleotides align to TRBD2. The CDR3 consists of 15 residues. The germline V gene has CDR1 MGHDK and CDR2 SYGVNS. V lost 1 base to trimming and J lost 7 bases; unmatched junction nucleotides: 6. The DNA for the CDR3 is TGTGCCAGCAGTGAATTCATCGGGGGGGGGAATGAGCAGTTCTTC. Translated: CASSEFIGGGNEQFF.

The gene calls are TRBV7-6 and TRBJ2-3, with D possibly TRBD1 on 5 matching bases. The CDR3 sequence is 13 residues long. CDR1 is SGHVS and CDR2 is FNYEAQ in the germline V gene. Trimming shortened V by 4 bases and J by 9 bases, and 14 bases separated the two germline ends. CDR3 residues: CASSSRGAGTQYF. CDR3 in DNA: TGTGCCAGCAGCTCAAGGGGTGCAGGAACGCAGTATTTT.

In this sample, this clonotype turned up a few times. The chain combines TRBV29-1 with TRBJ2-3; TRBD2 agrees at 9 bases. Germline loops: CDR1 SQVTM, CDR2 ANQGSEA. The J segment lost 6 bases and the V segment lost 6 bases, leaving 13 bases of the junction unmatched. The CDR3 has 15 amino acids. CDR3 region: CSVAAGTSTVDTQYF. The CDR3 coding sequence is TGCAGCGTCGCCGCCGGGACTAGCACCGTCGATACGCAGTATTTT.

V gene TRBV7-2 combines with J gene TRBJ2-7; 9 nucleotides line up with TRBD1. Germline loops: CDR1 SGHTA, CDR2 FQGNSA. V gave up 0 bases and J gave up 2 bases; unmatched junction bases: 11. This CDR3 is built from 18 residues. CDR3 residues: CASSLAGQGLTRTYEQYF. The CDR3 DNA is TGTGCCAGCAGCTTAGCGGGACAGGGACTAACGCGAACCTACGAGCAGTACTTC.

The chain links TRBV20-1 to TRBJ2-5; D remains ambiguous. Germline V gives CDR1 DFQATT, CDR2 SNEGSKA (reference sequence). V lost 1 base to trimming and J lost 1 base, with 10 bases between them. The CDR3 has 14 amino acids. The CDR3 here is CSARGLHSQETQYF. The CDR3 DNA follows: TGCAGTGCTAGAGGGCTCCACAGCCAAGAGACCCAGTACTTC.

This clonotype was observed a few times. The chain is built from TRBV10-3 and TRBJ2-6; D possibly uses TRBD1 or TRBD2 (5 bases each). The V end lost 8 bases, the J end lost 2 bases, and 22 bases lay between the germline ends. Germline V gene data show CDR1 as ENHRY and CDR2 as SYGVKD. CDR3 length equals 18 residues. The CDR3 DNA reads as TGTGCCATCTCCCTTGGGGCGAGGGTCGGAGCTGGGGCCAACGTCCTGACTTTC. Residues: CAISLGARVGAGANVLTF.

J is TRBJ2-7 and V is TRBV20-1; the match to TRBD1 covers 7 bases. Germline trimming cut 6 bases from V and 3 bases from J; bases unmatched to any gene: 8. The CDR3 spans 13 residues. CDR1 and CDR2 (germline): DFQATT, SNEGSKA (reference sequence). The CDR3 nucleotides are TGCAGTGCCCGACAGGGACCCAACTACGAGCAGTACTTC. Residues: CSARQGPNYEQYF.

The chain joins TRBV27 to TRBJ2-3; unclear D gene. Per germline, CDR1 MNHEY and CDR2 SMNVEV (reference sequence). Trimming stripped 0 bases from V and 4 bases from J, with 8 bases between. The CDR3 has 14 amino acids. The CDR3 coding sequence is TGTGCCAGCAGTTTATCGGCCTCCCCAGATACGCAGTATTTT. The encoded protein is CASSLSASPDTQYF.

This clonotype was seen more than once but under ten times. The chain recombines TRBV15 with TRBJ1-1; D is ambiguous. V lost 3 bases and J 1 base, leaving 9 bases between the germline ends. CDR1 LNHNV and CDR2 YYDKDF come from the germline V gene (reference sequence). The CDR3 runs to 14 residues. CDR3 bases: TGTGCCACCAGCAGGAACCGGAGGAACACTGAAGCTTTCTTT. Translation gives CATSRNRRNTEAFF.

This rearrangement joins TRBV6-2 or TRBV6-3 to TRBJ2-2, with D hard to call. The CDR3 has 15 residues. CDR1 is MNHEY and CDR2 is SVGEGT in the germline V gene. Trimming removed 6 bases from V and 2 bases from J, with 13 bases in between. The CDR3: CASSLEETNTGELFF. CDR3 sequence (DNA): TGTGCCAGCAGCCTAGAGGAGACAAACACCGGGGAGCTGTTTTTT.

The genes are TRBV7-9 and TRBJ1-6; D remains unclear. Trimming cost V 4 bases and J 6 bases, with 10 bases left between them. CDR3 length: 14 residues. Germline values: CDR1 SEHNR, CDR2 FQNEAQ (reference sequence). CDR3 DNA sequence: TGTGCCAGCAGCTCGGGAGGACTTAATTCACCCCTCCACTTT. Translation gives CASSSGGLNSPLHF. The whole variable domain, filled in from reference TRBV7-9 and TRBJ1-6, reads DTGVSQNPRHKITKRGQNVTFRCDPISEHNRLYWYRQTLGQGPEFLTYFQNEAQLEKSRLLSDRFSAERPKGSFSTLEIQRTEQGDSAMYLCASSSGGLNSPLHFGNGTRLTVT.

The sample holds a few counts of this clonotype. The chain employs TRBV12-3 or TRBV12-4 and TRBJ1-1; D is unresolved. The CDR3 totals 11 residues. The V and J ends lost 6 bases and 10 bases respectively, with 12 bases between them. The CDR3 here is CASSPGGLAFF. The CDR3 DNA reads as TGTGCCAGCAGCCCAGGTGGACTAGCTTTCTTT.

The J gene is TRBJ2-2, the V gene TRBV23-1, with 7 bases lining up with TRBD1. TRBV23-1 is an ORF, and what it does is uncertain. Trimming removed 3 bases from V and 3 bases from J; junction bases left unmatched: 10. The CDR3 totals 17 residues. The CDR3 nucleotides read TGCGCCAGCAGTCACCCGGACAGGCATAAGGACACCGGGGAGCTGTTTTTT. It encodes CASSHPDRHKDTGELFF.

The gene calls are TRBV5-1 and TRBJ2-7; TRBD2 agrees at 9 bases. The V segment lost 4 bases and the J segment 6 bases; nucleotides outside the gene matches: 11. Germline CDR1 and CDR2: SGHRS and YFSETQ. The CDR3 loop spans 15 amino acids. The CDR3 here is CASSPTVAGVGEQYF. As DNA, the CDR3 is TGCGCCAGCAGCCCTACCGTAGCGGGAGTAGGCGAGCAGTACTTC.